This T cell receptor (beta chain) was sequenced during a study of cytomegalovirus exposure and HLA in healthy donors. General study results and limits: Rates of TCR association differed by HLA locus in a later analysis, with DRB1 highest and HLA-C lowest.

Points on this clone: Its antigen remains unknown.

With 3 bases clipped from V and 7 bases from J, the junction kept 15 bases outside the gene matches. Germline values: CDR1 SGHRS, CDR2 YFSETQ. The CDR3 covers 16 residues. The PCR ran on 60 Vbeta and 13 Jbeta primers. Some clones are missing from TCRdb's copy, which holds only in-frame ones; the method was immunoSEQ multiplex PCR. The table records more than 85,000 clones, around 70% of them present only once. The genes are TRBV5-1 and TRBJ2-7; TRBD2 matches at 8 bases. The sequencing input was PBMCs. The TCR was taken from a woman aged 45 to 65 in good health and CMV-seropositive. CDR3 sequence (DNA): TGCGCCAGCAGCTCCTATAGCGGGGACGAGGCGGGGGAGCAGTACTTC. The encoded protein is CASSSYSGDEAGEQYF.